A few counts support the clone carrying this T cell receptor beta chain. The same CDR3 also results from other DNA sequences found in this sample. The record originates from a study of shared clonotypes between healthy human individuals. Assay used: immunoSEQ multiplex PCR; TCRdb lists only in-frame clones, some missing. The sample records approximately 1.4 million clones, around 98% being singletons. This CDR3 comprises 11 residues. Germline assignment: CDR1 DFQATT and CDR2 SNEGSKA (reference sequence). V lost 3 bases, J lost 1 base, and 3 bases lay in between. The sample was naive CD4+ T cells sorted from blood. Subset of the sample: CD45RA+ positively selected. The TCR originated in a man younger than 40 in good health. This chain joins TRBV20-1 and TRBJ2-5, with D unclear. The CDR3 region is CSASVQETQYF. The CDR3 DNA reads TGCAGTGCTAGCGTCCAAGAGACCCAGTACTTC.